This T cell receptor (beta chain) originates from a study of a mutant IDH1 vaccine in newly diagnosed glioma. Study-level background: Treated patients, averaging around 40 years, were around 62% male and about 38% female. Study-wide results and caveats: Among top peripheral T cell clonotypes, changes seemed unrelated to pseudoprogression.

As for time point: week 23, last vaccination. Topical imiquimod was applied with each vaccine dose, which held 300 ug of mutant IDH1 20-mer peptide. Trimming stripped 5 bases from V and 4 bases from J, with 10 bases between. Germline V CDR1 and CDR2: SGHTA, FQGNSA. The CDR3 extends over 13 amino acids. TCRdb's table, derived via immunoSEQ multiplex PCR, lists solely in-frame clones and lacks some. Of some 40,000 clones listed, roughly 81% were seen once; the top ten hold 5% to 6%. With respect to this clone: The antigen is unknown.

Material: PBMCs, obtained from a glioma patient whose treatment included an IDH1 peptide vaccine. J is TRBJ2-3 and V is TRBV7-2, with D hard to call. The clonotype originates from a middle-aged man with glioma. The CDR3 DNA reads as TGTGCCAGCAGCCTCAAGGGATCAGATACGCAGTATTTT. Translating gives CASSLKGSDTQYF. The whole variable domain, filled in from reference TRBV7-2 and TRBJ2-3, reads GAGVSQSPSNKVTEKGKDVELRCDPISGHTALYWYRQSLGQGLEFLIYFQGNSAPDKSGLPSDRFSAERTGGSVSTLTIQRTQQEDSAVYLCASSLKGSDTQYFGPGTRLTVL.